Each of the 6 T cell receptor beta chains below was sequenced from the same sample in a study of response to subunit inactivated influenza vaccine. TCRdb fed the RT-PCR reads into MiXCR, producing one record per CDR3 protein. The data hold roughly 700,000 distinct CDR3 sequences, with about 15% observed a single time. Sample: PBMCs from blood, taken 14 days before vaccination. All receptors derive from a man in his fifties or sixties who received an inactivated influenza vaccine.

This clonotype was detected only a few times. This rearrangement joins TRBV11-2 to TRBJ1-1; D might be TRBD1 (6 bases). The germline gives CDR1 SGHAT, CDR2 FQNNGV. The length of the CDR3 is 16 residues. V was shortened by 1 base and J by 4 bases, with 16 bases between the two germline ends. The CDR3 bases are TGTGCCAGCAGCTTAGGGCGCTTTAGCAGGGGCACTGAAGCTTTCTTT. Its protein product is CASSLGRFSRGTEAFF. Together with reference TRBV11-2 and TRBJ1-1, the CDR3 gives the full variable domain: EAGVAQSPRYKIIEKRQSVAFWCNPISGHATLYWYQQILGQGPKLLIQFQNNGVVDDSQLPKDRFSAERLKGVDSTLKIQPAKLEDSAVYLCASSLGRFSRGTEAFFGQGTRLTVV.

This clonotype was detected a few times. The J gene is TRBJ2-3, the V gene TRBV20-1; 10 positions match TRBD2. The CDR3 totals 16 residues. Germline trimming cut 6 bases from V and 4 bases from J; bases unmatched to any gene: 13. CDR1 DFQATT and CDR2 SNEGSKA come from the germline V gene (reference sequence). Here the CDR3 reads CSAPSGASGGPDTQYF. CDR3 sequence (DNA): TGCAGTGCACCAAGTGGGGCTAGCGGGGGCCCAGATACGCAGTATTTT.

V is TRBV12-3 or TRBV12-4 and J is TRBJ1-5; D is possibly TRBD1 (5 bases). The CDR3 length is 13 residues. The V end lost 8 bases, the J end lost 6 bases, and 14 bases lay between the germline ends. The CDR3 loop reads CASGPQGAQPQHF. The CDR3 bases are TGTGCCAGCGGACCCCAGGGAGCTCAGCCCCAGCATTTT.

This chain joins TRBV18 and TRBJ2-1, with 10 bases fitting TRBD1. This CDR3 contains 15 residues. Per the germline V gene, CDR1 is KGHSH and CDR2 is LQKENI. Trimming at V came to 6 bases and at J to 2 bases, leaving 4 bases not matched to a gene. The CDR3 nucleotides are TGTGCCAGCTCTATTGGACAGGGGGCCTACAATGAGCAGTTCTTC. It specifies CASSIGQGAYNEQFF.

CDR3 sequence: CASSQDLGPNEQFF. CDR3 bases: TGCGCCAGCAGCCAAGATTTGGGGCCCAATGAGCAGTTCTTC. J is TRBJ2-1 and V is TRBV4-1; possible D gene TRBD1, 5 bases. The germline V gene encodes CDR1 MGHRA and CDR2 YSYEKL. The CDR3 is 14 amino acids. V was shortened by 0 bases and J by 6 bases, with 9 bases between the two germline ends.

This clonotype appeared a few times. The genes are TRBV20-1 and TRBJ2-5, with 9 bases that match TRBD2. The V gene end was trimmed by 4 bases and the J gene end by 5 bases; junction bases not matched to a gene: 11. The CDR3 is made up of 15 amino acids. CDR1 and CDR2 (germline): DFQATT, SNEGSKA (reference sequence). Here the CDR3 reads CSAMRSGGPAETQYF. DNA of the CDR3: TGCAGTGCTATGAGAAGCGGGGGGCCGGCGGAGACCCAGTACTTC.